The clone carrying this T cell receptor (beta chain) came up a few times. Antigen: not known. This entry is derived from a study of blood T cells in healthy people across ages. Notes on the study in general: Among long-lived donors, naive CD4+ cells were more numerous and diversity higher than in aged donors. Naive and antigen-experienced cells were not separated, limiting conclusive comparison. Age brought a roughly linear fall in TCR beta diversity measured per million T cells.

The V gene end was trimmed by 6 bases and the J gene end by 6 bases; junction bases not matched to a gene: 8. The CDR3 length is 14 residues. Combining a sample-barcoded 5' primer with a J-beta primer mix, a second PCR ran for about 7 to 11 cycles. Tagging of each cDNA molecule was performed by a template-switch adaptor with 12 random nucleotides. Each CDR3 protein gets one entry after TCRdb re-called the 5' RACE reads with MiXCR. The sample contains 1.6 million or so distinct CDR3 sequences, roughly 30% of which appear only once. The gene calls are TRBV12-3 or TRBV12-4 and TRBJ2-7; TRBD1 agrees at 10 bases. The sample was blood. The receptor was derived from a woman aged 25 to 39 in good health. The CDR3 coding sequence is TGTGCCAGCAGGGACAGGGGGGCCGGGACCGAGCAGTACTTC. Encoded protein: CASRDRGAGTEQYF.